This T cell receptor beta chain originates from a study of blood T cell repertoires in COVID-19. Study-level background: T cells, B-cell-depleted T cells, or PBMCs provided the cDNA or gDNA that served as material.

The CDR3 has 13 amino acids. Germline CDR1 and CDR2: LNHDA and SQIVND (reference sequence). V lost 5 bases to trimming and J lost 10 bases; unmatched junction nucleotides: 9. Authors' data handling: Amplifying reference gene primers gave estimates of nucleated cell counts. The method was immunoSEQ multiplex PCR; TCRdb's version includes in-frame clones alone and lacks a portion of them. V and J calls and clone size are copied from that table; D and trimming were computed from the DNA. The sample lists around 170,000 clones; about 80% were seen once. Participants came from fewer than 25 US areas, aged about 18 to 90 years.

This TCR was sampled from a man aged 60 to 69 who had been exposed to COVID-19. The sequencing input was PBMCs or T cells enriched from blood (not recorded which). The gene calls are TRBV19 and TRBJ2-3, with 7 bases lining up with TRBD2. The CDR3 DNA is TGTGCCAGTAGTCCGACTAGCCTCGGGGCGCAGTATTTT. It is translated as CASSPTSLGAQYF. The full variable domain, in which reference TRBV19 and TRBJ2-3 provide the parts outside the CDR3, is DGGITQSPKYLFRKEGQNVTLSCEQNLNHDAMYWYRQDPGQGLRLIYYSQIVNDFQKGDIAEGYSVSREKKESFPLTVTSAQKNPTAFYLCASSPTSLGAQYFGPGTRLTVL.